This TCR beta chain was identified during a study of cytomegalovirus exposure and HLA in healthy donors (dated by TCRdb to between 2016 and 2019). Concerning the study at large: An earlier analysis of some 550 of the donors reported 250 to 300 Gb of sequence data and 117 million unique TCR beta sequences from 150 million to 200 million T cells. Every repertoire in the discovery cohort had been generated on one and the same sequencing platform. To predict cytomegalovirus infection status, the study combined high-throughput TCR immunosequencing, statistical association of individual TCRs with disease status, and machine learning. In a later genetic analysis, genome-wide SNP genotypes for about three fifths of the roughly 670 donors were used, and that subset was treated as a discovery cohort. Across about 380 genotyped donors of the cohort, an average of approximately 240,000 unique TCR beta nucleotide sequences per donor were sequenced, and 15% to 20% of those sequences were non-productive. An early release covering 550 to 700 HLA-typed donors comprised about 300 gigabases of sequencing data and around 80 million unique TCR sequences. An earlier analysis of 587 of the donors used high-throughput TCR beta sequencing to judge whether each TCR beta V gene segment behaved as functional or pseudogenic. Four or five DR-DQ haplotypes were handled as single units for association and clustering because linkage in the cohort was strong. A later analysis re-examined previously published TCR beta repertoires from over 500 donors and added high-resolution HLA genotyping to investigate patterns of TCR occurrence. In the later analysis, no new phenotypic data were used to find candidate immune exposures; instead, reliance was placed on TCR beta sequences and their occurrence across donors. The genetic ancestry cluster associated with self-reported Caucasian donors included about 84% of the roughly 360 genotyped donors. Typing coverage differed by locus: A, B, C, DRB1 and DQB1 were typed in about 620-630 donors, DQA1 in about 560, DPA1 in around 580, and DPB1 in 472. Both class I and class II loci were covered by HLA typing, at four-digit resolution. Using immunosequencing, the study profiled T cell repertoires from around 680 subjects and related those repertoires to cytomegalovirus serostatus. A separate validation cohort of roughly 130 different subjects was used in addition to the roughly 670-subject first cohort. The aim of the study was to test whether cataloging public T cell receptors could identify signatures of past pathogen exposure. Donor age, sex, ethnicity and CMV serostatus were compiled together with the repertoire data.

Notes on this clone: The antigen this receptor binds is unknown. No clone much larger than this one lies a single base away; base qualities are absent.

The library was obtained by the immunoSEQ multiplex PCR assay. For the multiplex PCR, a mixture combining 60 forward primers for TCR Vbeta segments and 13 reverse primers for TCR Jbeta segments was used. A multiplex PCR assay on genomic DNA amplified the CDR3 region of rearranged TCR beta genes. Amplified TCR beta libraries were sequenced as 87-base-pair reads on the Illumina HiSeq System. On the authors' methods: A later analysis counted about 80 million unique TCR beta chains across the 500 to 850 repertoires, and 9.5 million to 11 million of these chains were shared by at least two donors. Raw reads were error-corrected and collapsed into unique sequences with a nearest-neighbor algorithm that merged closely related sequences to remove PCR and sequencing errors. Alignment of CDR3 sequences to IMGT reference sequences was used to assign V, D and J gene segments. Each retained sequence needed at least a six-nucleotide match to both a V gene segment and a J gene segment. Rearrangements were called productive when the CDR3 lacked stop codons and stayed in frame with V and J; all others were non-productive. CDR3 was defined according to IMGT convention as the region running from the second conserved V-encoded cysteine to the conserved J-encoded phenylalanine. The earlier analysis of more than 450 of the donors excluded sequences that lacked an unambiguous match to a single V gene segment. An earlier analysis of a few hundred of the donors classified V segments as functional when productive rearrangements were above 56.7% and as segregating when the standard deviation between donors was above 5%. A statistical classification framework was developed to diagnose cytomegalovirus status using the catalog of TCR beta chain sequences. A later analysis assigned V and J genes by comparing TCR nucleotide sequences with IMGT/GENE-DB human TR gene sequences. Using the TCRdist pipeline, a later analysis assigned CDR3 sequences along with most-parsimonious VDJ recombination scenarios. A later analysis defined each TCR beta chain by its CDR3 amino acid sequence plus V-gene family, and excluded reads lacking a unique V-gene family. To address suspected cross-contamination and a sequencing artifact, a later analysis removed under 600 highly shared, low-generation-probability nucleotide sequences. For each public chain, a later analysis derived a clonal expansion index from normalized ranks of inferred template counts within each repertoire. In a later analysis, generation probabilities were computed with a VDJ recombination model fitted to out-of-frame rearrangements, and the resulting probabilities were checked against IGoR. A later analysis scored TCR-TCR, TCR-HLA and TCR-CMV co-occurrence with hypergeometric tests, applying a repertoire-size bias correction to TCR pairs. In a later analysis, false discovery rates were estimated by permuting HLA or CMV assignments 20 times. In a later analysis, co-occurring TCRs were grouped using DBSCAN, and TCRdist sequence similarity was added for clustering within HLA-allele-positive subsets. Repertoires with fewer than 30,000 or more than 120,000 public chains were left out of co-occurrence clustering, as were a handful of repertoires with anomalous nucleotide sharing. TCRdb obtained this table from immuneACCESS and retained in-frame rearrangements with V and J assigned. These tables miss some clones; where compared with another copy, unresolved V genes account for less than half of the shortfall, and the remainder is unexplained. V and J calls and clone size follow that table, whereas D and trimming were derived from the DNA. For this sample the table gives 180,000 or so clones, of which approximately 73% were detected only once. The ten largest clonotypes hold over 2% of the sample.

Paper-wide results and their limitations: Correlated functional status among segregating V segments might be attributable to linkage disequilibrium, but an unknown experimental factor could not be ruled out. Assigning TCR associations to individual alleles was difficult when HLA alleles, especially DR and DQ, strongly co-occurred. In a later analysis, the rate of TCR association differed among HLA loci, with DRB1 alleles having the most associated TCRs and HLA-C alleles having the fewest. In an earlier analysis of around 600 of the donors, most TCR beta V segments were observed in productive rearrangements about 87% or about 30% of the time, broadly matching IMGT annotations. A further reported finding was that TCR beta sequences accurately predicted the HLA-A and HLA-B alleles for most subjects in the first cohort. According to the authors, the approach could potentially be generalized to other disease states and immunological phenotypes. Sequencing depth was assumed to be roughly uniform across donors in the presence/absence analyses, though that assumption may not hold. A later analysis associated 15,000 to 20,000 TCR beta sequences with specific HLA alleles at a false discovery rate of 0.05. A later analysis reported that several top co-occurrence clusters appeared linked to parvovirus B19, influenza, CMV and Epstein-Barr virus. The earlier analysis of 587 of the donors excluded around 17 rarely observed V segments, including chromosome 9 orphons, because counts were too low. CMV serostatus was the only immune exposure information available for the cohort. Compared with the approximately 700-donor mean, donors in an Asian-associated ancestry cluster had fewer N-insertions in productive TCRs, according to a later genetic analysis. According to a later analysis, most CMV-associated TCR beta chains appeared to be HLA-restricted, and the HLA associations seemed to be driven largely by CMV exposure. In this cohort, only TCR beta chains were sequenced, and detectable features were limited by the absence of alpha or paired-chain data. Cytomegalovirus status was reported to be diagnosed by the classifier with high specificity and sensitivity in both the original and validation cohorts. In a later analysis, HLA-associated TCR beta chains were found to be more clonally expanded and to have lower generation probabilities than equally common non-associated chains. Most TCR sequences were observed very rarely across donors, whereas some public TCRs were present in many individuals. In vitro tests confirmed that a few of the cytomegalovirus-associated TCR beta chains recognize cytomegalovirus antigens. Because some donors lacked HLA typing at each locus, the association tests relied only on the typed subset. The study gave a list of 150 to 200 TCR beta chains associated with cytomegalovirus. A cluster of highly shared sequence variants was judged likely to represent a technical artifact of the sequencing pipeline. A later genetic analysis associated a missense DCLRE1C variant with V-gene and J-gene trimming of TCR beta chains, and an independent cohort replicated the association.

In total, 630 or so healthy bone marrow donors made up the cohort. All cohort members were sampled while nominally healthy, although unrecorded immune exposures were likely present. The donor tested CMV seropositive and was one of the 289 seropositive cohort members. Each donor provided a peripheral blood sample, and peripheral blood mononuclear cells were used for TCR beta sequencing. The Qiagen DNeasy Blood Extraction Kit was used to extract genomic DNA from the blood cell samples. Material: PBMCs. The receptor's source is a woman in her twenties or thirties in good health and CMV-seropositive.

In nucleotides, the sequence is TGTGCCAGCAGCTGGTGGACTAGGGGTTCCTACGAGCAGTACTTC. This encodes CASSWWTRGSYEQYF. This chain joins TRBV7-2 to TRBJ2-7, and TRBD2 matches 7 of the central bases. CDR3 length: 15 amino acids, cysteine to phenylalanine. CDR3 DNA only is kept here, 45 bases in frame from base 1. CDR1 and CDR2 were assigned from the germline V gene as SGHTA and FQGNSA. Germline trimming amounts to 4 bases on V and 1 base on J, with 7 as the count of junction bases outside the gene matches.